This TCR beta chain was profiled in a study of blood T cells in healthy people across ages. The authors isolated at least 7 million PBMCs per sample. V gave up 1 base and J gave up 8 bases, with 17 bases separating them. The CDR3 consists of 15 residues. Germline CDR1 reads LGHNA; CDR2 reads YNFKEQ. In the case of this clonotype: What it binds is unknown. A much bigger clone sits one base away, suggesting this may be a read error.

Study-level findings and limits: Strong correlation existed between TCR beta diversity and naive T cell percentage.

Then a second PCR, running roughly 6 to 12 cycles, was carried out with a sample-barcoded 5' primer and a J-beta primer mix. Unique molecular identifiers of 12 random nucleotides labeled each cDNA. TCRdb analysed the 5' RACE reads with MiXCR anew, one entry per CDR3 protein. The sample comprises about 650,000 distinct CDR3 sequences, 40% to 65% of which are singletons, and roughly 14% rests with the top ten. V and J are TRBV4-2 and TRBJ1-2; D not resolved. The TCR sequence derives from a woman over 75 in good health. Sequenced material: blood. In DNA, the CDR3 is TGTGCCAGCAGCCAAGTTAGGGCAGGCCTTCTAGGCTACACCTTC. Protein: CASSQVRAGLLGYTF.